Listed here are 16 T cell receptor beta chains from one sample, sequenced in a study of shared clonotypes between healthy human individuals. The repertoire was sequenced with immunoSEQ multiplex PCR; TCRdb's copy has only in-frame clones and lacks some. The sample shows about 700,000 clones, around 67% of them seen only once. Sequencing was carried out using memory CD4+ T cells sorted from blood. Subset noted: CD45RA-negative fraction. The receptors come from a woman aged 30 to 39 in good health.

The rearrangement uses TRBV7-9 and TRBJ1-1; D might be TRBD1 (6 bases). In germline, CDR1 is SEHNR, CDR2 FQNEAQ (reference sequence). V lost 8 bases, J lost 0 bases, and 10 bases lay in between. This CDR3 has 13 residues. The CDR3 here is CASRTAMNTEAFF. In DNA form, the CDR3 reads TGTGCCAGCCGGACAGCGATGAACACTGAAGCTTTCTTT.

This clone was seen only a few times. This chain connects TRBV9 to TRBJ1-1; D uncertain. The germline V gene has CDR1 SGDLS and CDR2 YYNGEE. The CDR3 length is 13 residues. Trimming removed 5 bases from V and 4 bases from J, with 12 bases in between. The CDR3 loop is CASSRATGTEAFF. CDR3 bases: TGTGCCAGCAGTCGGGCAACGGGCACTGAAGCTTTCTTT.

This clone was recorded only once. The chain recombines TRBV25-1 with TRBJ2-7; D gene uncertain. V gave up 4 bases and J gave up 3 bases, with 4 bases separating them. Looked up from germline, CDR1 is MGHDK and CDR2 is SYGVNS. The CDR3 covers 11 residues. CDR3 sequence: CASSGNYEQYF. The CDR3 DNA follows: TGTGCCAGCAGTGGGAACTACGAGCAGTACTTC.

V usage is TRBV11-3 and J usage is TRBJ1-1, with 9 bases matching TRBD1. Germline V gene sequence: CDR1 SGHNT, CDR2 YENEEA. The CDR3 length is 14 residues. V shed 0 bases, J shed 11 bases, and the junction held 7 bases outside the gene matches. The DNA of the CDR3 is TGTGCCAGCAGCTTAGATGGAGGGACAGGGACGGCTTTCTTT. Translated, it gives CASSLDGGTGTAFF.

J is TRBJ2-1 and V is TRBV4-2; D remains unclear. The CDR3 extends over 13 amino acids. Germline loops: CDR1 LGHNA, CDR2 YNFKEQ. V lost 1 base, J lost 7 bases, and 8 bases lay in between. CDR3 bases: TGTGCCAGCAGCCAAGTGGGTGATAATGAGCAGTTCTTC. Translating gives CASSQVGDNEQFF.

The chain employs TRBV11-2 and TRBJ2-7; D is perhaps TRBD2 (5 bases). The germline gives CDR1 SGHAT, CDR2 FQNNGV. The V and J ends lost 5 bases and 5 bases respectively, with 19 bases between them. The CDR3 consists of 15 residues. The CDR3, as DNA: TGTGCCAGCAGCCCGCAGCGGCAAAGGGCCCACGAGCAGTACTTC. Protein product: CASSPQRQRAHEQYF.

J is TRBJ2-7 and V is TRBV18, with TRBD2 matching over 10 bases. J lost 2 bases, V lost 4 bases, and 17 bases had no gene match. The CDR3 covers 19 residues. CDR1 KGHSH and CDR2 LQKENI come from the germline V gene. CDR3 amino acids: CASSRLQGATSGKTYEQYF. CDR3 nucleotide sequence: TGTGCCAGCTCACGACTGCAGGGGGCAACTAGCGGGAAGACCTACGAGCAGTACTTC.

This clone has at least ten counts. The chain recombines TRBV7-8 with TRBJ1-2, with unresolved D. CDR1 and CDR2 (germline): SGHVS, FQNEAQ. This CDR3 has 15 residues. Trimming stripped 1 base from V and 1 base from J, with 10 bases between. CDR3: CASSLESGNNYGYTF. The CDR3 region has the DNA TGTGCCAGCAGCTTAGAGTCGGGCAATAACTATGGCTACACCTTC.

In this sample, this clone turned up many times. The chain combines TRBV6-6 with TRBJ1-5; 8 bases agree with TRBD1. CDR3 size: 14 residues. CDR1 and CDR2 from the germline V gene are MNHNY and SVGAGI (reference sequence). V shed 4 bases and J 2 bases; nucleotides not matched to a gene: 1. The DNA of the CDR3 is TGTGCCAGCAGTTTGACAGGGGGCAATCAGCCCCAGCATTTT. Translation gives CASSLTGGNQPQHF.

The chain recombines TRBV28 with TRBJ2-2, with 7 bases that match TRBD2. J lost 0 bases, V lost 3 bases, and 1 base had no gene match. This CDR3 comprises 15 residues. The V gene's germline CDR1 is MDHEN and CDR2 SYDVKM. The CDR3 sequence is CASSFSGSNTGELFF. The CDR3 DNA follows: TGTGCCAGCAGTTTTAGCGGGTCGAACACCGGGGAGCTGTTTTTT.

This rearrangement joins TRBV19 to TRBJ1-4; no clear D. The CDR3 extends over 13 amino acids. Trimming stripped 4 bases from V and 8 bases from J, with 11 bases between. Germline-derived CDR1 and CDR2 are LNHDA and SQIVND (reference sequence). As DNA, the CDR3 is TGTGCCAGTAGTAACAGACCGAACGAAAAACTGTTTTTT. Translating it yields CASSNRPNEKLFF.

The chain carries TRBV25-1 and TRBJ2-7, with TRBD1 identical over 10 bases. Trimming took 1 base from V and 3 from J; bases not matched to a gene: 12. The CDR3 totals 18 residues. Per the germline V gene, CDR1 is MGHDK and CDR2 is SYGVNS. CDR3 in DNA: TGTGCCAGCAGTGAATTAGGGACAGGGGAATCTTCATACTACGAGCAGTACTTC. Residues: CASSELGTGESSYYEQYF.

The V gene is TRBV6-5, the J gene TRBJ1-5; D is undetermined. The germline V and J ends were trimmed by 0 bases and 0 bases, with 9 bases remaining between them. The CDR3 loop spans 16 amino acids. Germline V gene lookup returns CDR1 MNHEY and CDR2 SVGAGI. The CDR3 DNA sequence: TGTGCCAGCAGTTACTCGTTTCCTAGTAGCAATCAGCCCCAGCATTTT. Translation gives CASSYSFPSSNQPQHF.

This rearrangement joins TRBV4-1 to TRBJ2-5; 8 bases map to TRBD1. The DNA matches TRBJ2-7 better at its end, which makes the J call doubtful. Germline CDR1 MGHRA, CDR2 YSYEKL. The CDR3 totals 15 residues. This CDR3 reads CASSQDPGQGREQYF. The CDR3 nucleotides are TGCGCCAGCAGCCAAGATCCAGGACAGGGTCGCGAGCAGTACTTC.

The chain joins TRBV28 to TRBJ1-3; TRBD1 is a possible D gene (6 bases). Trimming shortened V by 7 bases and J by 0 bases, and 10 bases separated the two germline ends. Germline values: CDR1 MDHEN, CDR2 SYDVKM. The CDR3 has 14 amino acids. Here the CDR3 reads CASTEGGSGNTIYF. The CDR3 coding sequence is TGTGCCAGCACCGAGGGGGGCTCTGGAAACACCATATATTTT.

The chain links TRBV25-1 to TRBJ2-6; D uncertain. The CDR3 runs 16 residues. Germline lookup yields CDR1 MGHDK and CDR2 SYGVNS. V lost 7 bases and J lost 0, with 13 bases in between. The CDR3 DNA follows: TGTGCCAGCATTGGCAGGTCCGACTCTGGGGCCAACGTCCTGACTTTC. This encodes CASIGRSDSGANVLTF.